The 9 T cell receptor beta chains presented below share a single source sample, sequenced in a study of a mutant IDH1 vaccine in newly diagnosed glioma (dated by TCRdb to the early 2020s). The sample's time point label, decoded: week 47, end of study. Each vaccine dose, consisting of 300 ug of a 20-mer mutant IDH1 peptide in Montanide, was administered subcutaneously with topical imiquimod. The library was obtained by the immunoSEQ multiplex PCR assay. TCRdb obtained this table from immuneACCESS and retained in-frame rearrangements with V and J assigned. These tables miss some clones; where compared with another copy, unresolved V genes account for less than half of the shortfall, and the remainder is unexplained. The sample records fewer than 55,000 clones, less than 70% of which are singletons. The ten largest clonotypes hold about 4.8% of the sample. These receptors are not linked to any known antigen.

Sequencing used peripheral blood mononuclear cells (PBMCs), obtained from a glioma patient whose treatment included an IDH1 peptide vaccine. The receptors were gathered from a man aged 40-50 years with glioma. Some clones in this sample may be carry-over from other donors' samples.

This chain connects TRBV7-2 to TRBJ2-1, with D perhaps matching TRBD1 or TRBD2 (6 bases each). Germline V gene data show CDR1 as SGHTA and CDR2 as FQGNSA. V lost 3 bases and J 7 bases, leaving 16 bases between the germline ends. CDR3 size: 15 residues. Written as DNA, the CDR3 is TGTGCCAGCAGCTTTTGGGGGGCCTCGGGGAATGAGCAGTTCTTC. It specifies CASSFWGASGNEQFF.

The chain combines TRBV21-1 with TRBJ1-5; the table gives TRBD1 as D, unverified against the DNA. TRBV21-1 is an annotated pseudogene. CDR3 length equals 16 residues. The CDR3 DNA reads TGTGCCAGCAGCAAAGCGGGACAATTAACCTGGCAGCCCCAGCATTTT. It specifies CASSKAGQLTWQPQHF.

This clone came up a few times. This chain uses TRBV5-5 with TRBJ2-7; 7 bases map to TRBD2. This CDR3 has 12 amino acids. CDR1 is SGHKS, CDR2 YYEKEE, per germline (reference sequence). V was clipped by 4 bases and J by 7 bases; unmatched bases: 5. CDR3 nucleotides: TGTGCCAGCAGCAATCCCGGGGGGGAGCAGTACTTC. Translated, it gives CASSNPGGEQYF.

The genes are TRBV5-1 and TRBJ1-3; D is undetermined. V shed 0 bases and J shed 4 bases, with 11 bases lying between them. Germline CDR1 is SGHRS and CDR2 is YFSETQ. There are 15 residues in the CDR3. CDR3 DNA sequence: TGCGCCAGCAGCTTGGGGAGGGAGAGCGGAAACACCATATATTTT. It specifies CASSLGRESGNTIYF.

The chain carries TRBV6-6 and TRBJ1-2; a possible D gene is TRBD1 (6 bases). V dropped 0 bases and J dropped 4 bases, with 9 bases sitting between them. CDR1 and CDR2 (germline): MNHNY, SVGAGI (reference sequence). This CDR3 contains 14 residues. The CDR3 coding sequence is TGTGCCAGCAGTTACTCGGGGGACACCTATGGCTACACCTTC. Translation gives CASSYSGDTYGYTF.

The chain joins TRBV7-9 to TRBJ2-6, with unresolved D. CDR3 length: 15 residues. Germline loops: CDR1 SEHNR, CDR2 FQNEAQ (reference sequence). The V gene lost 3 bases and the J gene lost 5 bases, with 11 bases spanning the gap. CDR3 protein: CASSFGVGRANVLTF. CDR3 DNA: TGTGCCAGCAGCTTTGGTGTGGGTAGGGCCAACGTCCTGACTTTC.

The rearrangement uses TRBV13 and TRBJ1-3; 7 nucleotides match TRBD1. CDR3 length: 15 amino acids. J was trimmed by 4 bases and V by 0 bases; bases with no gene match: 3. The V gene's germline CDR1 is PRHDT and CDR2 FYEKMQ (reference sequence). Here the CDR3 reads CASSLGPDRGNTIYF. CDR3 nucleotides: TGTGCCAGCAGCTTAGGCCCGGACAGGGGAAACACCATATATTTT.

This clone was seen more than once but under ten times. The J gene is TRBJ2-2, the V gene TRBV5-1, with 7 bases lining up with TRBD1. Trimming removed 4 bases from V and 2 bases from J; junction bases left unmatched: 5. The germline gives CDR1 SGHRS, CDR2 YFSETQ. The CDR3 totals 15 residues. The CDR3: CASSRRQGNTGELFF. The CDR3 coding sequence is TGCGCCAGCAGCCGTCGACAGGGCAACACCGGGGAGCTGTTTTTT.

This clone has just a few counts. The genes are TRBV29-1 and TRBJ2-6, with D tentatively TRBD1 (5 bases). Germline CDR1 is SQVTM and CDR2 is ANQGSEA. Trimming cost V 4 bases and J 0 bases, with 16 bases left between them. The CDR3 is made up of 17 amino acids. The CDR3 bases are TGCAGCGTTGGAGGCAGGGCAGAGAGCTCTGGGGCCAACGTCCTGACTTTC. This translates into CSVGGRAESSGANVLTF.